One sample yielded the 27 T cell receptor beta chains listed below, sequenced in a study of beta chain features in type 1 diabetes. Whole-study results and caveats: The study found moderately but significantly shorter TCRB CDR3s in all four CD4+ subsets of Type 1 diabetes patients.

These receptors lack a known antigen. The sequenced template was cDNA made from the entire isolated RNA. Produced via immunoSEQ multiplex PCR; TCRdb's table is partial and in-frame only. This sample has around 650,000 clones; 9.5% to 15% occur once, and the top ten carry roughly 0.12%. The specimen sequenced was naive CD4+ T cells from blood. The receptors stem from a man between 25 and 39 years old with type 1 diabetes.

CDR3 residues: CASSTLTGRFSGANVLTF. CDR3 in DNA: TGTGCCAGCAGCACTTTGACAGGGCGCTTCTCTGGGGCCAACGTCCTGACTTTC. The chain combines TRBV28 with TRBJ2-6; 7 nucleotides align to TRBD1. Germline values: CDR1 MDHEN, CDR2 SYDVKM. The CDR3 loop spans 18 amino acids. With 6 bases clipped from V and 0 bases from J, the junction kept 11 bases outside the gene matches.

This chain joins TRBV7-2 and TRBJ2-3; D not certain. The CDR3 consists of 15 residues. The germline V and J ends were trimmed by 1 base and 0 bases, with 8 bases remaining between them. Germline V gene sequence: CDR1 SGHTA, CDR2 FQGNSA. CDR3 amino acids: CASSLVATSTDTQYF. In DNA form, the CDR3 reads TGTGCCAGCAGCTTAGTAGCAACTAGCACAGATACGCAGTATTTT.

This chain joins TRBV6-5 and TRBJ1-6, with no clear D. This CDR3 comprises 14 residues. Germline CDR1 reads MNHEY; CDR2 reads SVGAGI. The V end lost 5 bases, the J end lost 7 bases, and 12 bases lay between the germline ends. The CDR3 loop reads CASSPDIQNSPLHF. The CDR3 DNA reads as TGTGCCAGCAGTCCTGACATCCAGAATTCACCCCTCCACTTT.

This clone was seen only a few times. This rearrangement joins TRBV7-2 to TRBJ2-7; TRBD2 agrees at 7 bases. The length of the CDR3 is 16 residues. V gave up 1 base and J gave up 3 bases; unmatched junction bases: 9. Germline loops: CDR1 SGHTA, CDR2 FQGNSA. CDR3 loop: CASSLVVLAANYEQYF. DNA for the CDR3: TGTGCCAGCAGCTTAGTGGTGCTAGCGGCGAACTACGAGCAGTACTTC.

This clone has only a few counts. The J gene is TRBJ2-5, the V gene TRBV7-7; TRBD1 or TRBD2 may be the D gene (5 bases each). The CDR3 is made up of 15 amino acids. V was pared by 1 base and J by 5 bases, with 14 bases between. Germline assignment: CDR1 SSHAT and CDR2 FNYEAQ (reference sequence). CDR3 nucleotides: TGTGCCAGCAGCTTAGATGGGGGATTCGGGGAGACCCAGTACTTC. It translates to CASSLDGGFGETQYF.

Only a few counts were recorded for this clone. The V gene is TRBV7-2, the J gene TRBJ2-5, with D perhaps TRBD2 (6 bases). Trimming stripped 1 base from V and 9 bases from J, with 15 bases between. Germline CDR1 SGHTA, CDR2 FQGNSA. The CDR3 covers 14 residues. CDR3 bases: TGTGCCAGCAGCTTAGATACCACGGGACTCTCCCAGTACTTC. Its translation is CASSLDTTGLSQYF.

This chain joins TRBV25-1 and TRBJ1-2, with unresolved D. Trimming cost V 4 bases and J 2 bases, with 11 bases left between them. The CDR3 totals 14 residues. Germline V gene sequence: CDR1 MGHDK, CDR2 SYGVNS. The CDR3 loop is CASSGAPGNYGYTF. As DNA, the CDR3 is TGTGCCAGCAGTGGGGCGCCCGGAAACTATGGCTACACCTTC.

This clone was counted only a few times. Other nucleotide sequences from this sample produce the same CDR3. The chain carries TRBV5-1 and TRBJ2-3, with 9 bases fitting TRBD2. V was pared by 3 bases and J by 0 bases, with 2 bases of the junction left unmatched. Germline V gene data show CDR1 as SGHRS and CDR2 as YFSETQ. The CDR3 extends over 15 amino acids. This CDR3 reads CASSSLAGSTDTQYF. The CDR3 DNA reads as TGCGCCAGCAGCTCACTAGCGGGTAGCACAGATACGCAGTATTTT.

A few counts support this clone. V and J are TRBV6-1 and TRBJ2-3, with TRBD2 as a possible D gene (6 bases). CDR3 length equals 15 residues. V was pared by 5 bases and J by 0 bases, with 12 bases between. The V gene's germline CDR1 is MNHNS and CDR2 SASEGT. This chain's CDR3 is CASSLRGPSTDTQYF. CDR3 in DNA: TGTGCCAGCAGTCTGCGGGGCCCTAGCACAGATACGCAGTATTTT.

This clone came up a few times. The V call is TRBV7-9, the J call TRBJ2-3; tentatively, D is TRBD1 (5 bases). The CDR3 extends over 15 amino acids. The germline V and J ends were trimmed by 0 bases and 2 bases, with 9 bases remaining between them. Germline lookup yields CDR1 SEHNR and CDR2 FQNEAQ (reference sequence). CDR3 loop: CASSLAQGVTDTQYF. The DNA of the CDR3 is TGTGCCAGCAGCTTAGCGCAGGGTGTCACAGATACGCAGTATTTT.

There are a few counts of this clone. The J gene is TRBJ2-7, the V gene TRBV9, with unresolved D. CDR3 length: 13 residues. Trimming stripped 4 bases from V and 5 bases from J, with 13 bases between. The germline V gene has CDR1 SGDLS and CDR2 YYNGEE. The CDR3 nucleotides read TGTGCCAGCAGCACACCCCGATGGAACGAGCAGTACTTC. It is translated as CASSTPRWNEQYF.

The CDR3 bases are TGTGCCTGGGACAGGGGTAATTCACCCCTCCACTTT. Protein: CAWDRGNSPLHF. The rearrangement uses TRBV30 and TRBJ1-6, with TRBD1 matching 8 bases. V shed 5 bases and J 6 bases; nucleotides not matched to a gene: 0. The CDR3 length is 12 residues. Germline lookup yields CDR1 GTSNPN and CDR2 SVGIG (reference sequence).

The rearrangement uses TRBV28 and TRBJ2-1; 9 nucleotides align to TRBD1. CDR1 MDHEN and CDR2 SYDVKM come from the germline V gene. V lost 6 bases and J lost 8; bases outside the gene matches: 11. The CDR3 length is 15 residues. The CDR3 nucleotides are TGTGCCAGCAGCCGAACCGGACAGGGGTCCGATGAGCAGTTCTTC. This gives the protein CASSRTGQGSDEQFF.

This sequence joins TRBV6-5 and TRBJ2-7, with D perhaps TRBD1 (5 bases). V was cut by 4 bases and J by 5 bases, with 12 bases left in between. Germline lookup yields CDR1 MNHEY and CDR2 SVGAGI. The CDR3 totals 13 residues. The CDR3 loop reads CASSSRGPHEQYF. The CDR3 DNA is TGTGCCAGCAGTTCAAGGGGTCCCCACGAGCAGTACTTC.

V usage is TRBV30 and J usage is TRBJ1-5; D remains unclear. CDR1 and CDR2 (germline): GTSNPN, SVGIG (reference sequence). Trimming left V 5 bases short and J 4 bases short, with 12 bases between. The CDR3 extends over 13 amino acids. The CDR3 spells CAWGGRDNQPQHF. CDR3 nucleotides: TGTGCCTGGGGCGGACGGGATAATCAGCCCCAGCATTTT.

The rearrangement uses TRBV7-2 and TRBJ1-2; D is ambiguous. The CDR3 is 13 residues long. Germline V gene data show CDR1 as SGHTA and CDR2 as FQGNSA. Between the trimmed V and J ends, which lost 0 bases and 14 bases, there was a span of 16 bases. CDR3 sequence (DNA): TGTGCCAGCAGCTTAGCGAGGCTTGATCGGGAGACCTTC. Translated, it gives CASSLARLDRETF.

V gene TRBV11-2 combines with J gene TRBJ2-6; TRBD1 might be the D (6 bases). V lost 6 bases, J lost 4 bases, and 16 bases lay in between. Germline lookup yields CDR1 SGHAT and CDR2 FQNNGV. CDR3 length: 16 amino acids. Here the CDR3 reads CASRPIGGSGANVLTF. Written as DNA, the CDR3 is TGTGCCAGCAGACCAATAGGGGGTTCCGGGGCCAACGTCCTGACTTTC.

V and J are TRBV4-3 and TRBJ2-2; tentative D call: TRBD2 (5 bases). The CDR3 runs to 14 residues. Trimming stripped 0 bases from V and 6 bases from J, with 8 bases between. The germline V gene encodes CDR1 LGHNA and CDR2 YSLEER. The CDR3 is CASSQDVGAGELFF. The CDR3 DNA is TGCGCCAGCAGCCAAGATGTGGGAGCCGGGGAGCTGTTTTTT.

This clone has only a few counts. V and J are TRBV21-1 and TRBJ1-2. TRBV21-1 is an annotated pseudogene. This CDR3 is 15 amino acids long. Here the CDR3 DNA reads TGTGCCAGCAGCAAAGGGCAGGGGAGGGACTATGGCTACACCTTC. Protein: CASSKGQGRDYGYTF.

This clone was seen more than once but under ten times. The chain is built from TRBV2 and TRBJ2-3, with no clear D. The CDR3 has 12 residues. V shed 8 bases and J shed 4 bases, with 10 bases lying between them. Germline assignment: CDR1 SNHLY and CDR2 FYNNEI. CDR3 residues: CASLGSADTQYF. The CDR3 DNA sequence: TGTGCCAGCTTAGGTTCTGCAGATACGCAGTATTTT.

This chain's CDR3 is CASSLAQAGRETQYF. DNA of the CDR3: TGTGCCAGCAGCTTAGCGCAGGCAGGGCGAGAGACCCAGTACTTC. This sequence joins TRBV7-6 and TRBJ2-5; D might be TRBD1 (5 bases). This CDR3 contains 15 residues. Germline values: CDR1 SGHVS, CDR2 FNYEAQ. V dropped 0 bases and J dropped 4 bases, with 12 bases sitting between them.

This clone was recorded a few times. The V and J genes are TRBV29-1 and TRBJ2-1; D is undetermined. The CDR3 has 12 residues. V was cut by 2 bases and J by 4 bases, with 6 bases left in between. Germline CDR1 and CDR2: SQVTM and ANQGSEA. This chain's CDR3 is CSVEWIYNEQFF. The CDR3 coding sequence is TGCAGCGTTGAATGGATATACAATGAGCAGTTCTTC.

This clone has a handful of counts. V and J are TRBV9 and TRBJ1-2, with D maybe TRBD1 (6 bases). The CDR3 contains 15 residues. CDR1 is SGDLS, CDR2 YYNGEE, per germline. V lost 0 bases and J lost 5, with 14 bases in between. CDR3 DNA sequence: TGTGCCAGCAGCGTAGACGACCGGGGGCCTTATGGCTACACCTTC. Protein: CASSVDDRGPYGYTF.

This clone appeared a few times. The chain carries TRBV9 and TRBJ2-3; 7 bases fit TRBD1. The CDR3 contains 15 residues. From germline, CDR1 is SGDLS and CDR2 YYNGEE. The ends lost 4 bases at V and 4 bases at J; junction bases unmatched: 9. This CDR3 reads CASSPSQDRADTQYF. In DNA, the CDR3 is TGTGCCAGCAGCCCTAGCCAAGACAGGGCAGATACGCAGTATTTT.

V usage is TRBV7-3 and J usage is TRBJ2-3, with 7 bases aligning to TRBD2. This CDR3 contains 13 residues. With 8 bases clipped from V and 2 bases from J, the junction kept 4 bases outside the gene matches. Per the germline V gene, CDR1 is SGHTA and CDR2 is FQGTGA. The CDR3 sequence is CASARDYTDTQYF. The DNA of the CDR3 is TGTGCCAGCGCAAGGGACTACACAGATACGCAGTATTTT.

The sample holds a few counts of this clone. J is TRBJ2-5 and V is TRBV5-1; 8 bases match TRBD1. There are 16 residues in the CDR3. V dropped 3 bases and J dropped 0; count of bases not matched to a gene: 7. The germline V gene encodes CDR1 SGHRS and CDR2 YFSETQ. The CDR3 DNA follows: TGCGCCAGCAGCTCGGCGGACAGGGCTAACCAAGAGACCCAGTACTTC. Encoded protein: CASSSADRANQETQYF.

In the case of this clone: Other nucleotide sequences in the sample specify the same CDR3. This sequence joins TRBV7-2 and TRBJ2-5; D uncertain. V was pared by 2 bases and J by 5 bases, with 9 bases between. The CDR3 totals 13 residues. The germline V gene encodes CDR1 SGHTA and CDR2 FQGNSA. CDR3 sequence: CASSLTSGETQYF. DNA of the CDR3: TGTGCCAGCAGCTTAACCTCTGGGGAGACCCAGTACTTC.